This T cell receptor (beta chain) was sequenced for a study of cytomegalovirus exposure and HLA in healthy donors. Study-wide results and caveats: CMV antigen specificity of a few CMV-associated chains was confirmed in vitro. Using the classifier, cytomegalovirus status was reportedly diagnosed with high specificity and sensitivity.

Separate from the roughly 720-subject first cohort was the approximately 120-subject validation cohort, to which the donors belonged. Unmatched junction bases numbered 14, after V lost 10 bases and J lost 3 bases. The length of the CDR3 is 16 residues. Germline CDR1 SNHLY, CDR2 FYNNEI. Turning to this clone: The antigen remains undetermined.

The assay was immunoSEQ multiplex PCR, and TCRdb's table has in-frame clones only and misses some. The sample carries more than 150,000 clones, 84% recorded once. The source of this sequence is a young man in good health and CMV-seropositive. The V gene is TRBV2, the J gene TRBJ2-3, with 9 bases matching TRBD2. Sequenced input: PBMCs. The CDR3 region is CAITEGAGGRTDTQYF. DNA of the CDR3: TGTGCCATTACAGAGGGTGCGGGAGGGCGGACAGATACGCAGTATTTT.